The 18 T cell receptor beta chains below come from one sample, sequenced in a study (dated by TCRdb to 2016 to 2018). Library construction relied on RT-PCR. The sequencing machine was an Illumina MiSeq. The raw public data were reprocessed by TCRdb itself: fastp quality trimming at Q25, MiXCR clonotype calling, in-frame beta chains only. Identical CDR3 proteins give one entry, which carries the most common genes and DNA. In this sample the table shows about 700,000 distinct CDR3 sequences, 14% of which occur a single time. In total, the top ten clones hold 3.6% of the sample. Input material: memory CD4+ T cells from blood. The source of these receptors is a female donor in good health, serving as a healthy control.

This clonotype was found many times. The V and J genes are TRBV5-1 and TRBJ1-1; D unresolved. The CDR3 has 14 amino acids. Germline V CDR1 and CDR2: SGHRS, YFSETQ. The V end lost 1 base, the J end lost 6 bases, and 13 bases lay between the germline ends. In nucleotides, the CDR3 is TGCGCCAGCAGCTTGCTAGACGCAAACGCTGAAGCTTTCTTT. Its protein is CASSLLDANAEAFF.

Comments on this clonotype: A read error may produce the germline difference seen at one junction end. This rearrangement joins TRBV27 to TRBJ1-2; perhaps TRBD1 as D (6 bases). Germline values: CDR1 MNHEY, CDR2 SMNVEV (reference sequence). CDR3 length: 14 residues. The CDR3 coding sequence is TGTGCCTGCAGTTCCCCCGTCAGGGGAAGGGGCTACACCTTC. The encoded protein is CACSSPVRGRGYTF.

This clonotype was counted only a few times. V and J are TRBV7-2 and TRBJ2-1; D is perhaps TRBD2 (7 bases). Germline V gene sequence: CDR1 SGHTA, CDR2 FQGNSA. The CDR3 totals 15 residues. The V end was cut by 7 bases, the J end by 3 bases, with 16 bases between. The CDR3 coding sequence is TGTGCCAGCACCCAGACGGGGGGCCTCTACAATGAGCAGTTCTTC. Its translation: CASTQTGGLYNEQFF.

This clonotype was seen more than once but under ten times. The chain uses TRBV7-2 and TRBJ1-2; TRBD1 matches 8 bases. Germline CDR1 is SGHTA and CDR2 is FQGNSA. CDR3 size: 17 residues. The V and J ends lost 0 bases and 0 bases, in that order; junction bases with no gene match: 6. The CDR3 region has the DNA TGTGCCAGCAGCTTAGCGCCTGGACAGGGAGCTAACTATGGCTACACCTTC. This sequence encodes CASSLAPGQGANYGYTF.

This sequence joins TRBV19 and TRBJ1-2, with a weak D call TRBD1 (5 bases). Trimming removed 8 bases from V and 4 bases from J, with 17 bases in between. The germline V gene encodes CDR1 LNHDA and CDR2 SQIVND (reference sequence). The CDR3 sequence is 14 residues long. CDR3 nucleotide sequence: TGTGCCAGTGGAACCGAAAGACAGACCTATGGCTACACCTTC. It specifies CASGTERQTYGYTF.

The J gene is TRBJ2-3, the V gene TRBV5-8; TRBD1 is a possible D gene (5 bases). The CDR3 consists of 13 residues. The V end was cut by 2 bases, the J end by 6 bases, with 10 bases between. The germline gives CDR1 SGHTS, CDR2 YDEGEE. The chain's CDR3 is CASSFGHFDTQYF. The CDR3 DNA reads as TGTGCCAGCAGCTTCGGACACTTCGATACGCAGTATTTT. Complete variable domain (other parts from reference TRBV5-8 and TRBJ2-3): EAGVTQSPTHLIKTRGQQATLRCSPISGHTSVYWYQQALGLGLQFLLWYDEGEERNRGNFPPRFSGRQFPNYSSELNVNALELEDSALYLCASSFGHFDTQYFGPGTRLTVL.

The chain carries TRBV30 and TRBJ1-3, with D hard to call. V lost 1 base to trimming and J lost 0 bases, with 10 bases between them. The CDR3 is 15 amino acids. Germline V lookup: CDR1 GTSNPN, CDR2 SVGIG (reference sequence). In nucleotides, the CDR3 is TGTGCCTGGAGTGCCCCTGATACCTCTGGAAACACCATATATTTT. This gives the protein CAWSAPDTSGNTIYF.

This clonotype appeared many times. The chain recombines TRBV12-3 or TRBV12-4 with TRBJ2-1, with D tentatively TRBD2 (6 bases). Deletions cut 7 bases from V and 8 bases from J, with 18 bases between. The CDR3 totals 14 residues. This CDR3 reads CASTQVGTAHEQFF. The CDR3 region has the DNA TGTGCCAGCACCCAGGTCGGGACTGCCCATGAGCAGTTCTTC.

There are many counts of this clonotype. The genes are TRBV10-3 and TRBJ1-5; 7 bases line up with TRBD1. Germline CDR1 reads ENHRY; CDR2 reads SYGVKD. J was trimmed by 3 bases and V by 6 bases; bases with no gene match: 5. The CDR3 is 14 residues long. The CDR3 is CAIRGDSANQPQHF. CDR3 bases: TGTGCCATCAGGGGGGACAGTGCCAATCAGCCCCAGCATTTT.

This clonotype showed up just a few times. This sequence joins TRBV7-2 and TRBJ2-5, with 13 positions matching TRBD2. V gave up 3 bases and J gave up 5 bases; unmatched junction bases: 3. This CDR3 spans 15 amino acids. Germline V gene lookup returns CDR1 SGHTA and CDR2 FQGNSA. The CDR3 spells CASSFGLAGEETQYF. The DNA for the CDR3 is TGTGCCAGCAGCTTTGGACTAGCGGGAGAGGAGACCCAGTACTTC. Full variable domain (outside the CDR3, taken from reference TRBV7-2 and TRBJ2-5): GAGVSQSPSNKVTEKGKDVELRCDPISGHTALYWYRQSLGQGLEFLIYFQGNSAPDKSGLPSDRFSAERTGGSVSTLTIQRTQQEDSAVYLCASSFGLAGEETQYFGPGTRLLVL.

Ten or more counts support this clonotype. This chain connects TRBV29-1 to TRBJ1-1; 7 positions match TRBD1. Germline V gene data show CDR1 as SQVTM and CDR2 as ANQGSEA. The CDR3 spans 12 residues. Trimming took 7 bases from V and 6 from J; bases not matched to a gene: 8. This CDR3 reads CSGADRVAEAFF. Written as DNA, the CDR3 is TGCAGCGGAGCTGACAGGGTAGCTGAAGCTTTCTTT. The full variable domain, in which reference TRBV29-1 and TRBJ1-1 provide the parts outside the CDR3, is SAVISQKPSRDICQRGTSLTIQCQVDSQVTMMFWYRQQPGQSLTLIATANQGSEATYESGFVIDKFPISRPNLTFSTLTVSNMSPEDSSIYLCSGADRVAEAFFGQGTRLTVV.

In this sample, this clonotype turned up many times. The chain carries TRBV7-2 and TRBJ2-1; 12 bases are a match to TRBD2. Germline V gene sequence: CDR1 SGHTA, CDR2 FQGNSA. The V segment lost 6 bases and the J segment 9 bases; nucleotides outside the gene matches: 12. The CDR3 covers 16 residues. CDR3 in amino acids: CASSRTSGTGWGEQFF. CDR3 in DNA: TGTGCCAGCAGTCGGACTAGCGGGACCGGCTGGGGTGAGCAGTTCTTC.

The CDR3 nucleotides are TGTGCCAGCAGCGTTAGCGGGAGGGTTCACAATGAGCAGTTCTTC. Its translation: CASSVSGRVHNEQFF. The chain has TRBV9 and TRBJ2-1; 11 bases match TRBD2. The CDR3 consists of 15 residues. The germline CDR1 and CDR2 sequences are SGDLS and YYNGEE. J gave up 5 bases and V 2 bases, and 3 bases lay outside the gene matches.

The genes are TRBV15 and TRBJ1-6; no firm D call. The CDR3 has 16 residues. V was cut by 0 bases and J by 1 base, with 7 bases left in between. CDR1 LNHNV and CDR2 YYDKDF come from the germline V gene (reference sequence). The CDR3 reads CATSREDGSYNSPLHF. The CDR3 nucleotides read TGTGCCACCAGCAGAGAGGACGGATCCTATAATTCACCCCTCCACTTT.

This clonotype was detected only a few times. This sequence joins TRBV20-1 and TRBJ1-6; tentative D call: TRBD1 (5 bases). The CDR3 extends over 16 amino acids. Trimming took 3 bases from V and 10 from J, leaving 22 bases between them. Germline CDR1 reads DFQATT; CDR2 reads SNEGSKA (reference sequence). Here the CDR3 DNA reads TGCAGTGCTAGGGGCACGGGACGGGGCCCATCCTCACCCCTCCACTTT. Encoded protein: CSARGTGRGPSSPLHF.

The rearrangement uses TRBV24-1 and TRBJ2-1; 8 bases are shared with TRBD1. The V gene's germline CDR1 is KGHDR and CDR2 SFDVKD. After removal of 1 base from V and 7 bases from J, the junction contained 5 bases not matched to a gene. The CDR3 has 15 residues. CDR3: CATSDLAQGVNEQFF. The CDR3 DNA sequence: TGTGCCACCAGTGATTTAGCACAGGGGGTAAATGAGCAGTTCTTC.

The sample holds a few counts of this clonotype. This chain connects TRBV18 to TRBJ2-2; D unresolved. This CDR3 region has 17 residues. The V and J ends lost 2 bases and 0 bases respectively, with 13 bases between them. The germline V gene has CDR1 KGHSH and CDR2 LQKENI. The CDR3 region has the DNA TGTGCCAGCTCACCATATTCCCAAAATGCGAACACCGGGGAGCTGTTTTTT. Amino acid sequence: CASSPYSQNANTGELFF.

Ten or more counts support this clonotype. The J gene is TRBJ2-5, the V gene TRBV7-9; TRBD1 agrees at 10 bases. Germline V lookup: CDR1 SEHNR, CDR2 FQNEAQ (reference sequence). The CDR3 extends over 16 amino acids. V lost 3 bases, J lost 1 base, and 5 bases stayed unmatched. CDR3 in DNA: TGTGCCAGCAGCTTGGGGACAGGGGCCTTCCAAGAGACCCAGTACTTC. It codes for CASSLGTGAFQETQYF. The full variable domain, its missing parts supplied by reference TRBV7-9 and TRBJ2-5, is DTGVSQNPRHKITKRGQNVTFRCDPISEHNRLYWYRQTLGQGPEFLTYFQNEAQLEKSRLLSDRFSAERPKGSFSTLEIQRTEQGDSAMYLCASSLGTGAFQETQYFGPGTRLLVL.